This TCR beta chain was observed in a study of radiotherapy plus CTLA-4 blockade in lung cancer. As for the study in general: Of all patients, 15% to 20% responded objectively and roughly 31% showed disease control.

Focal radiation plus CTLA-4 blockade with ipilimumab was administered to patients who had chemo-refractory metastatic non-small-cell lung cancer. The table came from immunoSEQ multiplex PCR; TCRdb's copy has only in-frame clones and leaves some out. The data contain around 65,000 clones, around 77% of them singletons. V lost 5 bases and J 7 bases, leaving 15 bases between the germline ends. Germline-derived CDR1 and CDR2 are SEHNR and FQNEAQ (reference sequence). This CDR3 spans 15 amino acids. Points on this clone: The antigen is unknown.

General study findings and limits: Early shifts in blood T cell clones, with interferon-beta, reportedly predicted response best. Radiotherapy was combined with ipilimumab, and tumor-derived TCR clones then expanded in blood.

The chain combines TRBV7-9 with TRBJ1-6; D not certain. Sample: peripheral blood, taken from a patient treated with radiotherapy plus ipilimumab. The receptor was derived from a human donor with non-small cell lung cancer who had a complete response to radiotherapy plus ipilimumab. In DNA form, the CDR3 reads TGTGCCAGCAGCCCCCGGACCTCATCGAATTCACCCCTCCACTTT. It yields the protein CASSPRTSSNSPLHF.